This T cell receptor beta chain is drawn from a study of OX40 agonist ivuxolimab in advanced cancers. Study-wide background: Patients were treated with intravenous ivuxolimab, dosed at 0.01 to 10 mg/kg and infused every 2 weeks. Melanoma, hepatocellular carcinoma, head and neck or renal cell cancer occurred in dose-escalation patients. Study results and limitations: Dose levels from 0.1 to 3.0 mg/kg saw CD4+ and CD8+ blood T cells expand clonally by week 6.

As to this clone: The antigen is unknown.

This CDR3 contains 14 residues. Germline CDR1 is SQVTM and CDR2 is ANQGSEA. V lost 5 bases and J 6 bases, leaving 19 bases between the germline ends. TCRdb's copy holds only in-frame clones and misses some; the assay was immunoSEQ multiplex PCR. The top ten clones hold 2.4% of a sample with roughly 62,000 clones, 84% of them seen once. The material was CD4+ or CD8+ T cells sorted from blood, obtained in a trial of the OX40 agonist ivuxolimab. The source is an adult with an advanced solid tumor such as melanoma, head and neck, liver or kidney cancer. The genes are TRBV29-1 and TRBJ1-2; maybe TRBD1 (6 bases). CDR3 in DNA: TGCAGCGTTACACAGGGTAGGGGCACTAATGGCTACACCTTC. Encoded protein: CSVTQGRGTNGYTF. The whole variable domain, remainder taken from reference TRBV29-1 and TRBJ1-2, is SAVISQKPSRDICQRGTSLTIQCQVDSQVTMMFWYRQQPGQSLTLIATANQGSEATYESGFVIDKFPISRPNLTFSTLTVSNMSPEDSSIYLCSVTQGRGTNGYTFGSGTRLTVV.